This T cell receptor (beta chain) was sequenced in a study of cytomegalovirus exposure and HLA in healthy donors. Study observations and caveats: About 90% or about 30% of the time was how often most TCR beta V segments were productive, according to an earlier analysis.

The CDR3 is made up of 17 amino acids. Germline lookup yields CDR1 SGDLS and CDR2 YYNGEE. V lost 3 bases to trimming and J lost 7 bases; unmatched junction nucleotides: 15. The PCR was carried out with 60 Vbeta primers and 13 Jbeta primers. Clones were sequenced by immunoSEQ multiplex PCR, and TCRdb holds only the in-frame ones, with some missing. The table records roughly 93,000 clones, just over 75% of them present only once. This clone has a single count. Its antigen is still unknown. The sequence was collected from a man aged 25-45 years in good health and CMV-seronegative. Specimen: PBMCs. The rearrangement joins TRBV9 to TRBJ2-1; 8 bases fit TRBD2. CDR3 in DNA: TGTGCCAGCAGCGGGGGGGGTAGCGGGGAAGTGGGTAATGAGCAGTTCTTC. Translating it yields CASSGGGSGEVGNEQFF.